The 32 T cell receptor beta chains below all came from one sample that was sequenced in a study of cytomegalovirus exposure and HLA in healthy donors. The PCR employed 60 Vbeta primers together with 13 Jbeta primers. The data were produced by immunoSEQ multiplex PCR, yet TCRdb's version contains in-frame clones alone and is incomplete. The table includes around 260,000 clones, 75% to 85% detected once. Sequencing was done on a sample of PBMCs. These receptors were obtained from a girl under 10 years old in good health and CMV-seronegative.

CDR3 sequence (DNA): TGCGCCAGCAGCCCGCGCAGGGGCGACGATTCACCCCTCCACTTT. This encodes CASSPRRGDDSPLHF. This chain joins TRBV4-1 and TRBJ1-6; D possibly corresponds to TRBD1 (6 bases). Trimming cost V 4 bases and J 8 bases, with 15 bases left between them. The CDR3 covers 15 residues. CDR1 and CDR2 from the germline V gene are MGHRA and YSYEKL.

J is TRBJ2-2 and V is TRBV13, with D maybe TRBD2 (5 bases). V was pared by 5 bases and J by 0 bases, with 13 bases between. This CDR3 contains 16 residues. The germline CDR1 and CDR2 sequences are PRHDT and FYEKMQ (reference sequence). CDR3: CASSPGLAPNTGELFF. In DNA, the CDR3 is TGTGCCAGCAGCCCAGGACTCGCCCCGAACACCGGGGAGCTGTTTTTT.

The gene calls are TRBV11-2 and TRBJ2-2, with a tentative D call TRBD2 (6 bases). V was trimmed by 6 bases and J by 2 bases, leaving 19 bases between them. The CDR3 is 17 amino acids. Germline loops: CDR1 SGHAT, CDR2 FQNNGV. In DNA, the CDR3 is TGTGCCAGCAGGGAACTTCTTCGGACTATCAACACCGGGGAGCTGTTTTTT. The encoded protein is CASRELLRTINTGELFF.

This chain uses TRBV9 with TRBJ2-6, with 12 bases aligning to TRBD1. This CDR3 contains 17 residues. Germline CDR1 SGDLS, CDR2 YYNGEE. V trimming: 6 bases; J trimming: 4 bases; junction bases outside the gene matches: 8. The CDR3 reads CASTPGQGAHGANVLTF. The DNA for the CDR3 is TGTGCCAGCACTCCGGGACAGGGGGCGCACGGGGCCAACGTCCTGACTTTC.

This chain uses TRBV7-9 with TRBJ2-3; D remains ambiguous. V was clipped by 5 bases and J by 5 bases, with 17 bases between them. Germline CDR1 reads SEHNR; CDR2 reads FQNEAQ (reference sequence). This CDR3 comprises 15 residues. The CDR3 loop reads CASSPRGSTVDTQYF. The CDR3 DNA sequence: TGTGCCAGCAGCCCCCGAGGATCTACCGTAGATACGCAGTATTTT. The full variable domain, completed using reference TRBV7-9 and TRBJ2-3, is DTGVSQNPRHKITKRGQNVTFRCDPISEHNRLYWYRQTLGQGPEFLTYFQNEAQLEKSRLLSDRFSAERPKGSFSTLEIQRTEQGDSAMYLCASSPRGSTVDTQYFGPGTRLTVL.

For this clone: At one end, the junction sequence differs from germline, possibly due to a read error. J is TRBJ1-6 and V is TRBV7-9; tentative D call: TRBD1 (5 bases). This CDR3 has 12 amino acids. Germline V gives CDR1 SEHNR, CDR2 FQNEAQ (reference sequence). The DNA for the CDR3 is TGTTCCAGCAGCCTACAGGCTTCACCCCTCCACTTT. It translates to CSSSLQASPLHF.

The chain is built from TRBV29-1 and TRBJ1-5; the match to TRBD1 covers 12 bases. Germline CDR1 and CDR2: SQVTM and ANQGSEA. The CDR3 contains 13 residues. The V and J ends lost 6 bases and 8 bases, in that order; junction bases with no gene match: 5. The CDR3 is CSVGTGGREPQHF. CDR3 sequence (DNA): TGCAGCGTGGGGACAGGGGGCCGGGAGCCCCAGCATTTT.

In this sample, this clone turned up once. The J gene is TRBJ2-7, the V gene TRBV5-6, with D perhaps TRBD2 (5 bases). This CDR3 contains 13 residues. Germline lookup yields CDR1 SGHDT and CDR2 YYEEEE. The V and J ends lost 0 bases and 9 bases respectively, with 13 bases between them. CDR3 nucleotides: TGTGCCAGCAGCTTGGGGTCGGGATGGGTGCAGTACTTC. Protein product: CASSLGSGWVQYF.

The CDR3 DNA follows: TGTGCCAGCAGTCACACAGATACGCAGTATTTT. This sequence encodes CASSHTDTQYF. The gene calls are TRBV27 and TRBJ2-3; D unclear. From germline, CDR1 is MNHEY and CDR2 SMNVEV (reference sequence). The V end was cut by 5 bases, the J end by 2 bases, with 2 bases between. The CDR3 consists of 11 residues.

This clone was seen more than once but under ten times. The chain is built from TRBV15 and TRBJ2-1; 14 bases line up with TRBD2. This CDR3 has 18 residues. Germline V gene lookup returns CDR1 LNHNV and CDR2 YYDKDF (reference sequence). Losses at the gene ends were 5 bases for V and 0 bases for J; bases not matched to a gene: 6. This CDR3 reads CATSWGLAGASSYNEQFF. CDR3 in DNA: TGTGCCACCAGCTGGGGACTAGCGGGAGCCTCCTCCTACAATGAGCAGTTCTTC.

A single count supports this clone. The chain combines TRBV29-1 with TRBJ2-5; no clear D gene. The germline CDR1 and CDR2 sequences are SQVTM and ANQGSEA. This CDR3 is 12 amino acids long. Trimming took off 4 bases at V and 6 bases at J, with 12 bases between the two ends. The CDR3 loop is CSVGRFSQTQYF. Here the CDR3 DNA reads TGCAGCGTTGGGCGGTTTTCGCAGACCCAGTACTTC.

The chain uses TRBV9 and TRBJ1-1; D unresolved. V lost 0 bases, J lost 5 bases, and 11 bases lay in between. Per germline, CDR1 SGDLS and CDR2 YYNGEE. The CDR3 extends over 14 amino acids. CDR3 nucleotides: TGTGCCAGCAGCGTAGGACCCGGAGGGACTGAAGCTTTCTTT. This encodes CASSVGPGGTEAFF.

This clone was counted only a few times. The chain employs TRBV19 and TRBJ2-7, with a weak D call TRBD1 (6 bases). CDR3 size: 15 residues. Trimming cost V 6 bases and J 0 bases, with 15 bases left between them. The germline gives CDR1 LNHDA, CDR2 SQIVND (reference sequence). DNA for the CDR3: TGTGCCAGTAGCCGTGTTGGACAGAGCTCCTACGAGCAGTACTTC. As protein: CASSRVGQSSYEQYF.

This clone was seen just once. In DNA, the CDR3 is TGTGCCAGCACCGGGGACAGGGTGATCTCCTACGAGCAGTACTTC. It encodes CASTGDRVISYEQYF. The rearrangement links TRBV28 to TRBJ2-7, with 9 bases identical to TRBD1. The J segment lost 0 bases and the V segment lost 7 bases, leaving 7 bases of the junction unmatched. CDR1 and CDR2 from the germline V gene are MDHEN and SYDVKM. The CDR3 is 15 amino acids.

This chain joins TRBV28 and TRBJ2-7; possible D gene TRBD2, 6 bases. The CDR3 loop spans 14 amino acids. Trimming removed 7 bases from V and 5 bases from J, with 18 bases in between. Germline V gene lookup returns CDR1 MDHEN and CDR2 SYDVKM. The CDR3 spells CASTTRGSLDEQYF. Here the CDR3 DNA reads TGTGCCAGCACGACTCGGGGGAGTCTCGACGAGCAGTACTTC. Together with reference TRBV28 and TRBJ2-7, the CDR3 gives the full variable domain: DVKVTQSSRYLVKRTGEKVFLECVQDMDHENMFWYRQDPGLGLRLIYFSYDVKMKEKGDIPEGYSVSREKKERFSLILESASTNQTSMYLCASTTRGSLDEQYFGPGTRLTVT.

The chain has TRBV5-1 and TRBJ1-3; 7 nucleotides match TRBD1. CDR1 and CDR2 (germline): SGHRS, YFSETQ. V was clipped by 5 bases and J by 3 bases; unmatched bases: 11. This CDR3 has 16 residues. The CDR3 DNA sequence: TGCGCCAGCAGTCGACAGGGCGGAGATGTTGGAAACACCATATATTTT. Translated, it gives CASSRQGGDVGNTIYF.

V usage is TRBV7-6 and J usage is TRBJ2-1; 9 nucleotides match TRBD1. This CDR3 spans 15 amino acids. Germline CDR1 reads SGHVS; CDR2 reads FNYEAQ. The J segment lost 7 bases and the V segment lost 1 base, leaving 5 bases of the junction unmatched. The chain's CDR3 is CASSLEGTGINEQFF. The DNA for the CDR3 is TGTGCCAGCAGCTTAGAGGGGACAGGGATTAATGAGCAGTTCTTC.

The sample holds a few counts of this clone. The V gene is TRBV6-6, the J gene TRBJ2-1; D remains ambiguous. Trimming stripped 2 bases from V and 15 bases from J, with 14 bases between. Germline CDR1 and CDR2: MNHNY and SVGAGI (reference sequence). CDR3 length: 12 residues. Here the CDR3 reads CASSYGAGWRFF. DNA for the CDR3: TGTGCCAGCAGTTACGGAGCTGGATGGCGGTTCTTC.

V is TRBV10-3 and J is TRBJ2-7; no clear D. The CDR3 spans 15 residues. V lost 5 bases to trimming and J lost 2 bases, with 16 bases between them. CDR1 ENHRY and CDR2 SYGVKD come from the germline V gene. CDR3 sequence (DNA): TGTGCCATCAGTTCCTGGTCTGGCACACCCTACGAGCAGTACTTC. It specifies CAISSWSGTPYEQYF.

The CDR3 DNA follows: TGTGCCAGCAGCTCCCGCCCTCGAGGAGATACGCAGTATTTT. Translated: CASSSRPRGDTQYF. The rearrangement joins TRBV7-6 to TRBJ2-3; D gene unclear. Germline V gene lookup returns CDR1 SGHVS and CDR2 FNYEAQ. The CDR3 totals 14 residues. V was cut by 4 bases and J by 5 bases, with 13 bases left in between.

This chain joins TRBV7-2 and TRBJ1-6; 7 bases fit TRBD1. The CDR3 covers 15 residues. V shed 7 bases and J 9 bases; nucleotides not matched to a gene: 12. Germline assignment: CDR1 SGHTA and CDR2 FQGNSA. In DNA, the CDR3 is TGTGCCAGCAAATCAACAGGGGCCACTTTTTCACCCCTCCACTTT. It encodes CASKSTGATFSPLHF.

This clone is a singleton in its sample. This chain uses TRBV27 with TRBJ2-7; perhaps TRBD2 as D (6 bases). The CDR3 has 13 amino acids. V dropped 8 bases and J dropped 2 bases, with 13 bases sitting between them. Germline CDR1 and CDR2: MNHEY and SMNVEV (reference sequence). The CDR3 is CASGRDSTYEQYF. In DNA form, the CDR3 reads TGTGCCAGCGGAAGGGACTCCACCTACGAGCAGTACTTC.

This clone came up once. The chain links TRBV30 to TRBJ2-3; TRBD2 matches at 8 bases. J gave up 0 bases and V 4 bases, and 6 bases lay outside the gene matches. Germline V lookup: CDR1 GTSNPN, CDR2 SVGIG (reference sequence). The CDR3 covers 15 residues. For the CDR3, the DNA is TGTGCCTGGACCCCCCCGGGGGGGAGCACAGATACGCAGTATTTT. Amino acid sequence: CAWTPPGGSTDTQYF.

J is TRBJ1-2 and V is TRBV19; D remains ambiguous. CDR3 length equals 13 residues. Trimming took off 7 bases at V and 0 bases at J, with 9 bases between the two ends. Germline lookup yields CDR1 LNHDA and CDR2 SQIVND (reference sequence). The CDR3 DNA is TGTGCCAGTAAGTCAGAAACTAACTATGGCTACACCTTC. This codes for CASKSETNYGYTF.

To note about this clone: At the DNA level, this CDR3 is encoded by other sequences in the same sample as well. The rearrangement joins TRBV7-3 to TRBJ2-5, with 7 positions matching TRBD2. In germline, CDR1 is SGHTA, CDR2 FQGTGA. V was clipped by 2 bases and J by 5 bases; unmatched bases: 2. CDR3 length: 13 residues. DNA of the CDR3: TGTGCCAGCAGCTTATGGGGAGGGGAGACCCAGTACTTC. Residues: CASSLWGGETQYF. The full variable domain, with the rest looked up from reference TRBV7-3 and TRBJ2-5, is GAGVSQTPSNKVTEKGKYVELRCDPISGHTALYWYRQSLGQGPEFLIYFQGTGAADDSGLPNDRFFAVRPEGSVSTLKIQRTERGDSAVYLCASSLWGGETQYFGPGTRLLVL.

V gene TRBV4-3 combines with J gene TRBJ1-4; a weak D match, TRBD1 (6 bases). This CDR3 region has 16 residues. Germline values: CDR1 LGHNA, CDR2 YSLEER. Trimming took 4 bases from V and 3 from J, leaving 15 bases between them. The CDR3 DNA is TGCGCCAGCAGCCCCGTCCCCAGGGGTTCTAATGAAAAACTGTTTTTT. It codes for CASSPVPRGSNEKLFF.

The chain carries TRBV19 and TRBJ1-6, with TRBD1 matching 7 bases. Trimming took 5 bases from V and 5 from J; bases not matched to a gene: 6. The germline CDR1 and CDR2 sequences are LNHDA and SQIVND (reference sequence). CDR3 size: 15 residues. CDR3 in DNA: TGTGCCAGTAGTTCGAGACAGGGACATAATTCACCCCTCCACTTT. Amino acid sequence: CASSSRQGHNSPLHF.

The V gene is TRBV6-6, the J gene TRBJ2-7; TRBD2 matches at 9 bases. Trimming cost V 0 bases and J 4 bases; bases outside gene matches: 4. Germline values: CDR1 MNHNY, CDR2 SVGAGI (reference sequence). The CDR3 runs 15 residues. In DNA, the CDR3 is TGTGCCAGCAGTTACTCTAGCGGGAGTGAGTACGAGCAGTACTTC. Protein sequence: CASSYSSGSEYEQYF.

The chain couples TRBV5-6 to TRBJ2-7; 8 bases agree with TRBD1. The trim removed 2 bases at V and 6 bases at J, leaving 10 bases unmatched. Germline assignment: CDR1 SGHDT and CDR2 YYEEEE. This CDR3 contains 15 residues. The CDR3 DNA sequence: TGTGCCAGCAGCTTAGACCATTCAGGGGGCGGCGAGCAGTACTTC. Its translation is CASSLDHSGGGEQYF.

The V gene is TRBV29-1, the J gene TRBJ1-2; the D is unclear. Trimming stripped 4 bases from V and 2 bases from J, with 8 bases between. The CDR3 is 12 residues long. Germline loops: CDR1 SQVTM, CDR2 ANQGSEA. The CDR3 spells CSVAFLNYGYTF. The DNA for the CDR3 is TGCAGCGTTGCCTTCCTAAACTATGGCTACACCTTC.

This clone was detected only once. The junction shows a germline mismatch at one end, possibly a read error. The chain links TRBV10-2 to TRBJ2-5, with 11 bases that match TRBD2. The germline V gene has CDR1 WSHSY and CDR2 SAAADI. This CDR3 spans 14 amino acids. The CDR3 sequence: CAGSPWTSGETQYF. The CDR3 DNA is TGCGCCGGCAGTCCGTGGACTAGCGGGGAGACCCAGTACTTC.

CDR3 DNA: TGTGCCTGGAGTCCGGGTGGGTCCACTTTCTTT. Its protein is CAWSPGGSTFF. The gene calls are TRBV30 and TRBJ1-1; D gene uncertain. CDR1 GTSNPN and CDR2 SVGIG come from the germline V gene (reference sequence). V lost 2 bases and J 12 bases, leaving 13 bases between the germline ends. This CDR3 is built from 11 residues.